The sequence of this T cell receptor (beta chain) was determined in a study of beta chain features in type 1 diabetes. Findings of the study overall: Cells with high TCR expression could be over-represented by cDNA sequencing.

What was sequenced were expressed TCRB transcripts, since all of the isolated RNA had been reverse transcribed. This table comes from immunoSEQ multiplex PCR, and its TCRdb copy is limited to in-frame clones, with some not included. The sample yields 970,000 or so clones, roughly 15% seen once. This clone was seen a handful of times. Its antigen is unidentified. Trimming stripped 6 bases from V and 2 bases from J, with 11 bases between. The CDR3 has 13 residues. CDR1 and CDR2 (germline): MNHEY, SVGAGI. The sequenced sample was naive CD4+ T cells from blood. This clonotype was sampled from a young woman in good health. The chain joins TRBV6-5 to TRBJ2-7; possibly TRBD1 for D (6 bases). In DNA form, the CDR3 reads TGTGCCAGCAGACGGGGACAAGCCTACGAGCAGTACTTC. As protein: CASRRGQAYEQYF.